Listed below are T cell receptor beta chains from one sample, sequenced in a study of CD8 T cells in Susac syndrome. TCRdb redid the calling of the immunoSEQ multiplex PCR reads with MiXCR, one entry per CDR3 protein. Of approximately 190,000 distinct CDR3 sequences detected, roughly 95% appear once; the ten largest clones hold around 0.1%. Sequencing used CD4+ T cells from PBMCs. The receptors were gathered from a human donor with Susac syndrome. Each CDR3 is given without its conserved first and last residue. The order of the fields is CDR3 protein, J gene, D gene, V gene. The D gene is left open where the match is weak.

cdr3_aa: ASSQGERNGNTIY
j_call: TRBJ1-3
d_call: .
v_call: TRBV4-3

cdr3_aa: AWSVSSGNTIY
j_call: TRBJ1-3
d_call: .
v_call: TRBV30

cdr3_aa: ASSPGVSGANVLT
j_call: TRBJ2-6
d_call: .
v_call: TRBV7-9

cdr3_aa: ASSVTGMNTEAF
j_call: TRBJ1-1
d_call: TRBD1
v_call: TRBV18

cdr3_aa: SARSIGQLNSPLH
j_call: TRBJ1-6
d_call: .
v_call: TRBV20-1

cdr3_aa: ASSGWAYDTEAF
j_call: TRBJ1-1
d_call: .
v_call: TRBV27

cdr3_aa: ASSTRGTPKETQY
j_call: TRBJ2-5
d_call: .
v_call: TRBV9

cdr3_aa: ASSRLSTGGETEAF
j_call: TRBJ1-1
d_call: TRBD1
v_call: TRBV12-3/TRBV12-4

cdr3_aa: ASSLDRAYNEQF
j_call: TRBJ2-1
d_call: .
v_call: TRBV18

cdr3_aa: AWSAGTANTEAF
j_call: TRBJ1-1
d_call: TRBD1
v_call: TRBV30

cdr3_aa: ASSPGGAGGELF
j_call: TRBJ2-2
d_call: .
v_call: TRBV7-2

cdr3_aa: ASGVRDRKTYEQY
j_call: TRBJ2-7
d_call: TRBD1
v_call: TRBV27

cdr3_aa: AVGRTGELF
j_call: TRBJ2-2
d_call: .
v_call: TRBV3-1

cdr3_aa: SASGGTNTGELF
j_call: TRBJ2-2
d_call: TRBD2
v_call: TRBV20-1

cdr3_aa: ASSPGTGLTGYT
j_call: TRBJ1-2
d_call: TRBD1
v_call: TRBV9

cdr3_aa: SAPEGDRYGYT
j_call: TRBJ1-2
d_call: .
v_call: TRBV20-1

cdr3_aa: SVKTGPYEQY
j_call: TRBJ2-7
d_call: .
v_call: TRBV29-1

cdr3_aa: ASSLRKAEAF
j_call: TRBJ1-1
d_call: .
v_call: TRBV7-2

cdr3_aa: ATCQGDYGYT
j_call: TRBJ1-2
d_call: .
v_call: TRBV24-1

cdr3_aa: ASSAGTVNTGELF
j_call: TRBJ2-2
d_call: .
v_call: TRBV3-1

cdr3_aa: ASSDTGQVSGNTIY
j_call: TRBJ1-3
d_call: TRBD1
v_call: TRBV25-1

cdr3_aa: SAVGGVGGQPQH
j_call: TRBJ1-5
d_call: .
v_call: TRBV20-1

cdr3_aa: ASSSLPSQGAGGYT
j_call: TRBJ1-2
d_call: TRBD1
v_call: TRBV7-2

cdr3_aa: ASNRQDRSYEQY
j_call: TRBJ2-7
d_call: .
v_call: TRBV6-5

cdr3_aa: ASSKGPTPGANVLT
j_call: TRBJ2-6
d_call: .
v_call: TRBV5-1

cdr3_aa: ATSRDGTPGEKLF
j_call: TRBJ1-4
d_call: .
v_call: TRBV15

cdr3_aa: ASSYDGLYGYT
j_call: TRBJ1-2
d_call: .
v_call: TRBV6-2/TRBV6-3

cdr3_aa: ASSPLENTEAF
j_call: TRBJ1-1
d_call: .
v_call: TRBV18

cdr3_aa: AWSVPLTNTEAF
j_call: TRBJ1-1
d_call: .
v_call: TRBV30

cdr3_aa: ASSVAPSTYEQY
j_call: TRBJ2-7
d_call: .
v_call: TRBV9

cdr3_aa: SARFSGANVLT
j_call: TRBJ2-6
d_call: .
v_call: TRBV20-1

cdr3_aa: ASVTGDGYNEQF
j_call: TRBJ2-1
d_call: .
v_call: TRBV5-1